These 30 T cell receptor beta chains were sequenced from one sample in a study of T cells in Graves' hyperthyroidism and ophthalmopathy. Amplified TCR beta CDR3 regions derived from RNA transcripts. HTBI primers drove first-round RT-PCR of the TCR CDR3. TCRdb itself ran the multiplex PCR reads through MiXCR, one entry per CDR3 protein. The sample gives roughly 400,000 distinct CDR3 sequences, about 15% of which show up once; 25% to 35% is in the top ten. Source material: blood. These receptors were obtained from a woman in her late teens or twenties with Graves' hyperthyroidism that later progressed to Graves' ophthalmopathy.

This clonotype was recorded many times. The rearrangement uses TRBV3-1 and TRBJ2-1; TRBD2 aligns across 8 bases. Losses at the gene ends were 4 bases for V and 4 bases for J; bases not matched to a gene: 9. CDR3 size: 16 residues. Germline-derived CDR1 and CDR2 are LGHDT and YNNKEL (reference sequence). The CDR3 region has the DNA TGTGCCAGCAGCCCCCTTGCGGGAGGAAGATACAATGAGCAGTTCTTC. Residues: CASSPLAGGRYNEQFF.

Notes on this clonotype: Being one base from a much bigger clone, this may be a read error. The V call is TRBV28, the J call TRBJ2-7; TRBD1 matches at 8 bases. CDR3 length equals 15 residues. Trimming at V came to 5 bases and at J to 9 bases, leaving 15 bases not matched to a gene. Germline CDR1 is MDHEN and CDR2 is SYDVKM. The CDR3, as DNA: TGTGCCAGCAGTCCGAGGTTGGCAGGGGGCCGGGGGCAGTACTTC. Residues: CASSPRLAGGRGQYF.

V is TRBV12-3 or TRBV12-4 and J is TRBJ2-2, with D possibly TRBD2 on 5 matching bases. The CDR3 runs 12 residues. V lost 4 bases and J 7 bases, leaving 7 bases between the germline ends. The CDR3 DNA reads TGTGCCAGCAGTTCTAGCTTCGGGGAGCTGTTTTTT. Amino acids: CASSSSFGELFF.

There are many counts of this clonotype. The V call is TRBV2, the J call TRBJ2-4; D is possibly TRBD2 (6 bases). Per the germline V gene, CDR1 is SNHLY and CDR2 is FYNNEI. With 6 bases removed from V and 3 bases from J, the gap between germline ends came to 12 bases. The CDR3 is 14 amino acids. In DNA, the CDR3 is TGTGCCAGCAGAGACGTGGGGGGCAAAAACATTCAGTACTTC. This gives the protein CASRDVGGKNIQYF.

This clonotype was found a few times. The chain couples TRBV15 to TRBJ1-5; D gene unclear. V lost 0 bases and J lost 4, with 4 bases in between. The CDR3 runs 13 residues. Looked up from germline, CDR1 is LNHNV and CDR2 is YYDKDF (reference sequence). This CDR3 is CATSRDKNQPQHF. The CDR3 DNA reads TGTGCCACCAGCAGAGATAAGAATCAGCCCCAGCATTTT.

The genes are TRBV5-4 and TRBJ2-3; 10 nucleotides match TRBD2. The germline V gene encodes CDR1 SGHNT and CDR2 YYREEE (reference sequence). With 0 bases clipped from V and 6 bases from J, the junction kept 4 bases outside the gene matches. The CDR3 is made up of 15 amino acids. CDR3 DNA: TGTGCCAGCAGCTTGGTTGCTAGCGGGAGTGATACGCAGTATTTT. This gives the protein CASSLVASGSDTQYF.

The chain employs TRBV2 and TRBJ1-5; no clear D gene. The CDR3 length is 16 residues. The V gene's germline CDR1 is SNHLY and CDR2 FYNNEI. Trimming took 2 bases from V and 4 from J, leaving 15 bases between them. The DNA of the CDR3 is TGTGCCAGCAGTGAACTGGGAGACTCGCCGAATCAGCCCCAGCATTTT. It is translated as CASSELGDSPNQPQHF.

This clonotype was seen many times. CDR3 sequence (DNA): TGCAGTGCTAGAGATCGGGCTAGCGGGAGTCGGGATACGCAGTATTTT. Translating it yields CSARDRASGSRDTQYF. The chain recombines TRBV20-1 with TRBJ2-3, with TRBD2 identical over 10 bases. Germline lookup yields CDR1 DFQATT and CDR2 SNEGSKA (reference sequence). The V segment lost 0 bases and the J segment 6 bases; nucleotides outside the gene matches: 9. This CDR3 contains 16 residues.

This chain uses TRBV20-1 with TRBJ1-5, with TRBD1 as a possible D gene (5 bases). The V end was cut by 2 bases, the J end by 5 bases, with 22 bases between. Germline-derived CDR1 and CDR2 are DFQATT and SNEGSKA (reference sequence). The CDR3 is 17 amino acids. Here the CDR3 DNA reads TGCAGTGCTAGATCACAGGCAGCCACCTCGTTAGATCAGCCCCAGCATTTT. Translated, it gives CSARSQAATSLDQPQHF.

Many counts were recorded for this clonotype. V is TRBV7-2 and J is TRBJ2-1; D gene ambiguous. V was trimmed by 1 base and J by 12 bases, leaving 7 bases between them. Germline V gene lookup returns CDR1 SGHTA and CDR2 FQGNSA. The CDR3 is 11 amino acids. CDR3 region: CASSLGTLQFF. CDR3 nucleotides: TGTGCCAGCAGCTTAGGCACCTTGCAGTTCTTC.

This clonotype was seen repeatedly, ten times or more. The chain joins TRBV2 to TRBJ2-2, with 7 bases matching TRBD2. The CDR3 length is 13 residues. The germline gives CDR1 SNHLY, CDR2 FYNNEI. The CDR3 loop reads CASSGMNTGELFF. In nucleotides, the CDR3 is TGTGCATCAAGCGGGATGAACACCGGGGAGCTGTTTTTT.

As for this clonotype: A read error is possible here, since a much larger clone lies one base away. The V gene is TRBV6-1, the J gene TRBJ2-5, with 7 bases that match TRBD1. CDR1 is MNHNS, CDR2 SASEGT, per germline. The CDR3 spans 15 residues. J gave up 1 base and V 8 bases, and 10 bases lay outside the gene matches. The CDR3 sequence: CASGPGTAPQETQYF. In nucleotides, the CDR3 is TGTGCCAGCGGACCCGGGACAGCTCCCCAAGAGACCCAGTACTTC.

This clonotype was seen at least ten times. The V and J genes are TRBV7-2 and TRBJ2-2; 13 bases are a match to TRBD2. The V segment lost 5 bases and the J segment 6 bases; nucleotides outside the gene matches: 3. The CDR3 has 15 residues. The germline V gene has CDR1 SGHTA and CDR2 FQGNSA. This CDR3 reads CASSRTSGRSGELFF. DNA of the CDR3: TGTGCCAGCAGCCGGACTAGCGGGAGATCCGGGGAGCTGTTTTTT.

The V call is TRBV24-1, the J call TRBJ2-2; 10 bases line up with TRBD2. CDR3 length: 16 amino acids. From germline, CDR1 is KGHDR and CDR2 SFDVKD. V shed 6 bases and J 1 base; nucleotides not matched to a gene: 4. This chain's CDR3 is CATSPWTSGNTGELFF. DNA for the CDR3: TGTGCCACCAGTCCGTGGACTAGCGGGAACACCGGGGAGCTGTTTTTT.

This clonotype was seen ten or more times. The CDR3 DNA reads TGTGCCAGCAGCCACGGTACGACAGGGGGGAATGAAAAACTGTTTTTT. Protein: CASSHGTTGGNEKLFF. This rearrangement joins TRBV3-1 to TRBJ1-4, with TRBD1 identical over 9 bases. This CDR3 contains 16 residues. The germline V gene encodes CDR1 LGHDT and CDR2 YNNKEL (reference sequence). The V gene end was trimmed by 3 bases and the J gene end by 5 bases; junction bases not matched to a gene: 7.

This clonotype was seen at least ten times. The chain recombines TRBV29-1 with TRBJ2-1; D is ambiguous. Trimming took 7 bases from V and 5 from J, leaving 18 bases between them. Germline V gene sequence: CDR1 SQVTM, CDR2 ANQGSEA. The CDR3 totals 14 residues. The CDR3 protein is CSALGTDNDNEQFF. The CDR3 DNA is TGCAGCGCCCTAGGTACAGATAATGACAATGAGCAGTTCTTC.

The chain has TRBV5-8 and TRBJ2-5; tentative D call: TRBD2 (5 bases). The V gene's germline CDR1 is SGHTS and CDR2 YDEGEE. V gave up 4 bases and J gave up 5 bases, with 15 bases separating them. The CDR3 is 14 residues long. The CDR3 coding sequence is TGTGCCAGCAGCCCCGGACGGGGATTTGAGACCCAGTACTTC. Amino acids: CASSPGRGFETQYF.

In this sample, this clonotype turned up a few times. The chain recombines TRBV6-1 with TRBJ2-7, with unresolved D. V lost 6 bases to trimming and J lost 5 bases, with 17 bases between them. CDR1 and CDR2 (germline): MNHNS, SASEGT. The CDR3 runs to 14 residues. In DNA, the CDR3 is TGTGCCAGCAGCCCCCTAGGGCTGTGGAACGAGCAGTACTTC. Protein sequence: CASSPLGLWNEQYF.

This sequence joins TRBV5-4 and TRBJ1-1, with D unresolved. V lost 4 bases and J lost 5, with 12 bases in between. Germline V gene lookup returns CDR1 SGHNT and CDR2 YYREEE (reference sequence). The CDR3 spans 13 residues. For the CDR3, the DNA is TGTGCCAGCAGCGACCTGGGCGGGACTGAAGCTTTCTTT. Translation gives CASSDLGGTEAFF.

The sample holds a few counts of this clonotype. CDR3 sequence: CASSPVDRSSYEQYF. The CDR3 DNA follows: TGTGCCAGCTCACCAGTCGACCGGAGCTCCTACGAGCAGTACTTC. The chain links TRBV18 to TRBJ2-7, with no clear D. The germline V gene has CDR1 KGHSH and CDR2 LQKENI. The CDR3 extends over 15 amino acids. Trimming took 2 bases from V and 0 from J, leaving 11 bases between them. Together with reference TRBV18 and TRBJ2-7, the CDR3 gives the full variable domain: NAGVMQNPRHLVRRRGQEARLRCSPMKGHSHVYWYRQLPEEGLKFMVYLQKENIIDESGMPKERFSAEFPKEGPSILRIQQVVRGDSAAYFCASSPVDRSSYEQYFGPGTRLTVT.

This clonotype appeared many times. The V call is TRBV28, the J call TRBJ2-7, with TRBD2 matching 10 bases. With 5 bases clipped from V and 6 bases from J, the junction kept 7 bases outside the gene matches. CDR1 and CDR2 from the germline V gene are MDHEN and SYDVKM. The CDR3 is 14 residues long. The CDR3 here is CASSDSGRPLEQYF. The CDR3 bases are TGTGCCAGCAGTGATAGCGGGAGGCCCCTCGAGCAGTACTTC.

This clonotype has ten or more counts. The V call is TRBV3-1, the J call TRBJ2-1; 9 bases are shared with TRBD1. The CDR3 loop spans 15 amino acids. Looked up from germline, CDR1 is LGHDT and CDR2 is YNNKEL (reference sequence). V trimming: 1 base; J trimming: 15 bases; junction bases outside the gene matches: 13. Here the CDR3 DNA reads TGTGCCAGCAGCCAAGTTACCACAGGGGGCGAGCAACGGTTCTTC. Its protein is CASSQVTTGGEQRFF.

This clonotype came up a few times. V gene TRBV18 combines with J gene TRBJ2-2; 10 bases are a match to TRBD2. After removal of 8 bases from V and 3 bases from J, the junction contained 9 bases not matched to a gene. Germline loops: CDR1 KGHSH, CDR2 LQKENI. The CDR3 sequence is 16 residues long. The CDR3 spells CASRQAGGPDTGELFF. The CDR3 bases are TGTGCCAGCCGACAAGCGGGAGGGCCGGACACCGGGGAGCTGTTTTTT.

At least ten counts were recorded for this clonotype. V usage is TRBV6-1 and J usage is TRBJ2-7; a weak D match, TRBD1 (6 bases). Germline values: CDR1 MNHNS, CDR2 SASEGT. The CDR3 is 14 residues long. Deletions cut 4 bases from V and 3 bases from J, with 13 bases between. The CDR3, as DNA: TGTGCCAGCAGTGCCACTGGACAGATCTACGAGCAGTACTTC. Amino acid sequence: CASSATGQIYEQYF.

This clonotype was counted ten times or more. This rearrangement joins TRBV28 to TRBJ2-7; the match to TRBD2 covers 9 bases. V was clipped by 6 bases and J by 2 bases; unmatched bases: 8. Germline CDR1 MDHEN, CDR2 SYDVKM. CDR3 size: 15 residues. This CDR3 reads CASSFSGRRTYEQYF. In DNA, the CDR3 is TGTGCCAGCAGCTTTAGCGGGAGACGCACCTACGAGCAGTACTTC.

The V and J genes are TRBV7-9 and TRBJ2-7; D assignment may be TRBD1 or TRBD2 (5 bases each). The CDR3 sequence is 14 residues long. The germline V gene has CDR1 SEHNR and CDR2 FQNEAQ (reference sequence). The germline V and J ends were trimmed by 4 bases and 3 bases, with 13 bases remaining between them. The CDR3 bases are TGTGCCAGCAGCTCGATGAGGGACGGCTACGAGCAGTACTTC. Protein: CASSSMRDGYEQYF.

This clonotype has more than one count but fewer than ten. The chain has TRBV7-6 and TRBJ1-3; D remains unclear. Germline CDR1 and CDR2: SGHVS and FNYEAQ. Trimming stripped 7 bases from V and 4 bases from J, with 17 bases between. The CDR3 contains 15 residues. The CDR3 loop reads CASTPPEGNGNTIYF. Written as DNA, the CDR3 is TGTGCCAGCACGCCCCCCGAAGGGAACGGAAACACCATATATTTT.

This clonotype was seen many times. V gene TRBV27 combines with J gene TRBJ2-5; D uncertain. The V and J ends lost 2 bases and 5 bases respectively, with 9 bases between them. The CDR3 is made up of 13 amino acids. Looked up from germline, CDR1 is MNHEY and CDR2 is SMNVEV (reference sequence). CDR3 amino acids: CASSLLVGETQYF. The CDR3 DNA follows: TGTGCCAGCAGTTTACTGGTCGGGGAGACCCAGTACTTC.

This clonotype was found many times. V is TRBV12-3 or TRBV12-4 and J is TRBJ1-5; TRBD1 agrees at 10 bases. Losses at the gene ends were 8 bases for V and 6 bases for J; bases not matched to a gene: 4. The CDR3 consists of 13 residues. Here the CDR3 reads CASGTGVIQPQHF. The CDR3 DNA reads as TGTGCCAGCGGGACAGGGGTGATTCAGCCCCAGCATTTT.

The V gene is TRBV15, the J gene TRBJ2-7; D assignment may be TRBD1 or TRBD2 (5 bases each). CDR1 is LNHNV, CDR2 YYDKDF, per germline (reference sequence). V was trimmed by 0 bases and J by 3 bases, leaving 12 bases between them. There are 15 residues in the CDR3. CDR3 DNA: TGTGCCACCAGCAGAGAACGGGACGGAAACTACGAGCAGTACTTC. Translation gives CATSRERDGNYEQYF.